This TCR beta chain comes out of a study of T cell repertoires in cytomegalovirus infection. Study information: It can be stated that public TCR beta signatures indicated CMV infection as well as a matching HLA type.

Points from the study as a whole: HLA-C-restricted CMV clonotypes gave the most frequent clonotype in two of eight donors. Public TCR beta family frequency separated CMV-and-HLA carriers, including in an independent cohort.

In germline, CDR1 is LNHDA, CDR2 SQIVND (reference sequence). V was clipped by 6 bases and J by 3 bases, with 12 bases between them. The CDR3 is 13 amino acids. TCRdb itself ran the reads through MiXCR, one entry per CDR3 protein. The sample yields 300,000 or so distinct CDR3 sequences, about 26% seen once. This clonotype has just one count. Its matching antigen is unknown. The TCR sequence derives from a human donor in good health (CMV status not recorded). Some clones in this sample may be carry-over from other donors' samples. The chain couples TRBV19 to TRBJ2-7; no clear D gene. The material sequenced was PBMCs. The CDR3 nucleotides read TGTGCCAGTAGGGAAGGGATTGGCTACGAGCAGTACTTC. Its protein is CASREGIGYEQYF.